Listed below are T cell receptor beta chains from one sample, sequenced in a study of shared clonotypes between healthy human individuals. Profiled with immunoSEQ multiplex PCR; TCRdb holds only in-frame clones, not every one. The table shows 950,000 to 1,100,000 clones, with 60% to 80% occurring only once. The sequenced sample was memory CD4+ T cells sorted from blood. The receptors were gathered from a man younger than 35 in good health. CDR3s include the opening cysteine and the closing phenylalanine or tryptophan.

J gene	V gene	CDR3 protein
TRBJ2-3	TRBV27	CASSPPGPFAQYF
TRBJ1-4	TRBV12-5	CASGLVDRVGRF
TRBJ1-3	TRBV25-1	CASSWDGNTIYF
TRBJ1-5	TRBV6-6	CASARGFQPQHF
TRBJ2-1	TRBV11-1	CASSHRDRGYNEQFF
TRBJ1-2	TRBV5-6	CASSLGTGRNGYTF
TRBJ1-1	TRBV6-5	CASSYSGLGEAFF
TRBJ2-5	TRBV2	CASSVGWETQYF
TRBJ2-2	TRBV6-5	CASALATNTGELFF
TRBJ1-2	TRBV19	CASSIGDRGFNYGYTF
TRBJ1-5	TRBV7-9	CASSPGQGSNQPQHF
TRBJ1-5	TRBV28	CASSFGDRDQPQHF
TRBJ2-5	TRBV7-2	CASSSVLASRVETQYF
TRBJ2-7	TRBV7-2	CASSYDRVYEQYF
TRBJ1-2	TRBV5-4	CASSLAGQGNYGYTF
TRBJ1-1	TRBV5-1	CASSIAATNTEAFF
TRBJ1-3	TRBV6-6	CASSYSGTVSGNTIYF
TRBJ2-5	TRBV30	CAWGGTGREETQYF
TRBJ2-2	TRBV5-4	CASSLWRQRNTGELFF
TRBJ1-1	TRBV7-6	CASSNQGWALNTEAFF
TRBJ2-3	TRBV2	CASRHQGQGTDTQYF
TRBJ1-1	TRBV6-1	CASSPRRVTEAFF